What follows are 3 T cell receptor beta chains derived from one specimen sequenced in a study of blood T cell repertoires in COVID-19. Profiled with immunoSEQ multiplex PCR; TCRdb holds only in-frame clones, not every one. The sample yields 310,000 or so clones, approximately 86% seen once. Sequenced sample: PBMCs or T cells enriched from blood (not recorded which). Receptor source: a woman between 18 and 29 years old who had recovered from COVID-19.

The V call is TRBV14, the J call TRBJ1-6; TRBD1 aligns across 10 bases. Germline assignment: CDR1 SGHDN and CDR2 FVKESK. The CDR3 is 15 residues long. Germline trimming cut 2 bases from V and 10 bases from J; bases unmatched to any gene: 5. CDR3 nucleotide sequence: TGTGCCAGCAGCCAAATGGGACAGGGGCGCTCACCCCTCCACTTT. It specifies CASSQMGQGRSPLHF.

This chain uses TRBV5-4 with TRBJ2-7; possibly TRBD1 for D (8 bases). V was clipped by 4 bases and J by 1 base, with 15 bases between them. Germline lookup yields CDR1 SGHNT and CDR2 YYREEE (reference sequence). There are 15 residues in the CDR3. CDR3 DNA sequence: TGTGCCAGCAGCCTTGACAGGGGAGGGTCCTACGAGCAGTACTTC. Amino acids: CASSLDRGGSYEQYF.

The chain employs TRBV5-6 and TRBJ2-7; TRBD1 agrees at 7 bases. Looked up from germline, CDR1 is SGHDT and CDR2 is YYEEEE. V shed 2 bases, J shed 3 bases, and the junction held 8 bases outside the gene matches. The CDR3 has 15 residues. For the CDR3, the DNA is TGTGCCAGCAGCTTAAAAGGCCAGGGGGTCTACGAGCAGTACTTC. As protein: CASSLKGQGVYEQYF.